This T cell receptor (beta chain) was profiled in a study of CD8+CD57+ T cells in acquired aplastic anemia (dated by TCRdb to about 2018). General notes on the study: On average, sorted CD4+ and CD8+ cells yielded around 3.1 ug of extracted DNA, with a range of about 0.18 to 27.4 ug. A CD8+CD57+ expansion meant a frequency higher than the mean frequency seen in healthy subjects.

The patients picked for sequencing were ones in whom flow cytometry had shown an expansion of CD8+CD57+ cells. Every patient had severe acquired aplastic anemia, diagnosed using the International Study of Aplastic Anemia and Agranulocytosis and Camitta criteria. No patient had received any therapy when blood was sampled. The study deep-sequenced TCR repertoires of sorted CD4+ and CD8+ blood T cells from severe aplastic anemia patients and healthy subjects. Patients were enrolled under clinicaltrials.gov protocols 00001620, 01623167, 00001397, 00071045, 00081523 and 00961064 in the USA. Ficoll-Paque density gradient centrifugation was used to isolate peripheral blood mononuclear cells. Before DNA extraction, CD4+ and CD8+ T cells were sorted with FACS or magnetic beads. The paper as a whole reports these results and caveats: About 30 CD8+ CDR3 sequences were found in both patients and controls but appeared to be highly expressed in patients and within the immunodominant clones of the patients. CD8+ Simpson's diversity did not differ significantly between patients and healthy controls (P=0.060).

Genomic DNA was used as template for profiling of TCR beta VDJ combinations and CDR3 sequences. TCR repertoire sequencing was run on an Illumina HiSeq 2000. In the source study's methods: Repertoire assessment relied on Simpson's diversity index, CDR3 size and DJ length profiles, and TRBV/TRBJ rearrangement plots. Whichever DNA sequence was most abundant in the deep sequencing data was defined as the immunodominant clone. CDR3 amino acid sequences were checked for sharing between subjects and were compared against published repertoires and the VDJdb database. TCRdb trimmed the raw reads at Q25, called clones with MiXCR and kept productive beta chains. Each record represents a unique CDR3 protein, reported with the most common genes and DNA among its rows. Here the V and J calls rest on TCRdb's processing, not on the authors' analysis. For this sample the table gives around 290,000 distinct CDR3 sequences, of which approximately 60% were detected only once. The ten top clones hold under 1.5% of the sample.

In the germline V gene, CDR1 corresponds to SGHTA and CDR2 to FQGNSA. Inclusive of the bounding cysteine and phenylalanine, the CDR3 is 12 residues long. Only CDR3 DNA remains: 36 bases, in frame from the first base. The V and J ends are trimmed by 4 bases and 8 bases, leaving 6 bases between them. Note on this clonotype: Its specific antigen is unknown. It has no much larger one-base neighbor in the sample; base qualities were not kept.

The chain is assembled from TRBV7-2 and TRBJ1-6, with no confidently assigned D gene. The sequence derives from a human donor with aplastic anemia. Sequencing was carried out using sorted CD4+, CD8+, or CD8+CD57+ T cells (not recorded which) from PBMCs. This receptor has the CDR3 CASSSKYSPLHF. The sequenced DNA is TGTGCCAGCAGCTCGAAATATTCACCCCTCCACTTT.